The sequence of this T cell receptor (beta chain) was determined in a study of OX40 agonist ivuxolimab in advanced cancers. Blood was sampled at baseline, cycle 4 day 1, and cycle 7 day 1. CDR3 length: 17 amino acids. V was clipped by 0 bases and J by 0 bases; unmatched bases: 8. The germline V gene encodes CDR1 LNHDA and CDR2 SQIVND (reference sequence). Profiling relied on immunoSEQ multiplex PCR, and the TCRdb table lists in-frame clones only, not all of them. The data contain approximately 70,000 clones, roughly 87% of them singletons. Study results and caveats: CD8+ T cells showed, on average, more clonal expansion than CD4+ cells.

Remarks on this clone: Its antigen is still unknown.

The sequencing here drew on CD4+ or CD8+ T cells sorted from blood, taken in a trial of the OX40 agonist ivuxolimab. The chain carries TRBV19 and TRBJ2-7; TRBD2 aligns across 7 bases. This clonotype was obtained from an adult with an advanced solid tumor such as melanoma, head and neck, liver or kidney cancer. CDR3 sequence: CASSIDRVRGFSYEQYF. The CDR3 region has the DNA TGTGCCAGTAGTATAGATCGGGTGCGGGGGTTCTCCTACGAGCAGTACTTC. The full variable domain, in which reference TRBV19 and TRBJ2-7 provide the parts outside the CDR3, is DGGITQSPKYLFRKEGQNVTLSCEQNLNHDAMYWYRQDPGQGLRLIYYSQIVNDFQKGDIAEGYSVSREKKESFPLTVTSAQKNPTAFYLCASSIDRVRGFSYEQYFGPGTRLTVT.